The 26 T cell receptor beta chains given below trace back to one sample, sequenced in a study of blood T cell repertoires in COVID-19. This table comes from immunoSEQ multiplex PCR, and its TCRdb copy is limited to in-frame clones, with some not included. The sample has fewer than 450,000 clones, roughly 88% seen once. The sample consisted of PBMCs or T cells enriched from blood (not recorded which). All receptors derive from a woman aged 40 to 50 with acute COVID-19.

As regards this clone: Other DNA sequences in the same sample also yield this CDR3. The CDR3 region has the DNA TGTGCCAGCAGCTTACCGAGCTCCTACAATGAGCAGTTCTTC. Amino acid sequence: CASSLPSSYNEQFF. V gene TRBV7-9 combines with J gene TRBJ2-1, with D uncertain. The CDR3 has 14 amino acids. Deletions cut 2 bases from V and 0 bases from J, with 5 bases between. CDR1 is SEHNR and CDR2 is FQNEAQ in the germline V gene (reference sequence).

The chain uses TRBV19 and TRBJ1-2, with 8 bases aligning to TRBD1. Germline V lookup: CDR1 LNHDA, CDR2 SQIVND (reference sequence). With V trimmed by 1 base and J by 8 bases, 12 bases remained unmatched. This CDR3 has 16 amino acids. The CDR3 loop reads CASSIAPGQGALGYTF. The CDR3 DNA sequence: TGTGCCAGTAGTATAGCCCCTGGCCAGGGGGCGTTGGGCTACACCTTC.

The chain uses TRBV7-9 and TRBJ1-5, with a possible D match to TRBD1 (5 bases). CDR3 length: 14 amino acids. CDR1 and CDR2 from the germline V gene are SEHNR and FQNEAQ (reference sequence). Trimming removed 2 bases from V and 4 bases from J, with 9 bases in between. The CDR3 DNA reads TGTGCCAGCAGCTTACTTCAGGGAAATCAGCCCCAGCATTTT. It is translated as CASSLLQGNQPQHF.

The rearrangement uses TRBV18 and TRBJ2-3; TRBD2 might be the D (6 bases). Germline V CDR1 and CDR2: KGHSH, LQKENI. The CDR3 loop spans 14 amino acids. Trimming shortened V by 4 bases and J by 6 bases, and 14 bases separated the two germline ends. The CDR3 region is CASSLGLSSDTQYF. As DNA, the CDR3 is TGTGCCAGCTCACTGGGACTCTCAAGCGATACGCAGTATTTT. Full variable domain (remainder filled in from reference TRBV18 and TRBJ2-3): NAGVMQNPRHLVRRRGQEARLRCSPMKGHSHVYWYRQLPEEGLKFMVYLQKENIIDESGMPKERFSAEFPKEGPSILRIQQVVRGDSAAYFCASSLGLSSDTQYFGPGTRLTVL.

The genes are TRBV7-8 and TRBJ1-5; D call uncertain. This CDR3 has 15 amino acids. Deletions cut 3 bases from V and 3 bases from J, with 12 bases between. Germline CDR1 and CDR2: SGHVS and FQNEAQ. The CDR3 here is CASSLDGEVNQPQHF. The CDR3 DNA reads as TGTGCCAGCAGCTTGGACGGGGAGGTCAATCAGCCCCAGCATTTT. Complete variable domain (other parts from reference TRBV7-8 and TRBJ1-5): GAGVSQSPRYKVAKRGQDVALRCDPISGHVSLFWYQQALGQGPEFLTYFQNEAQLDKSGLPSDRFFAERPEGSVSTLKIQRTQQEDSAVYLCASSLDGEVNQPQHFGDGTRLSIL.

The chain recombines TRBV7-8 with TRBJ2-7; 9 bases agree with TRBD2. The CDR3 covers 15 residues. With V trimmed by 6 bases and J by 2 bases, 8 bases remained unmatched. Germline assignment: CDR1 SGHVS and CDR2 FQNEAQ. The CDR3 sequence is CASSPSGGRPYEQYF. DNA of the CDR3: TGTGCCAGCAGTCCAAGCGGGGGGCGGCCCTACGAGCAGTACTTC.

This chain's CDR3 is CASSEPGVTGELFF. CDR3 DNA: TGTGCCAGCAGTGAACCCGGGGTCACCGGGGAGCTGTTTTTT. The chain couples TRBV2 to TRBJ2-2, with D possibly TRBD2 on 5 matching bases. Trimming removed 2 bases at V and 4 bases at J, with 8 bases between. From germline, CDR1 is SNHLY and CDR2 FYNNEI. There are 14 residues in the CDR3.

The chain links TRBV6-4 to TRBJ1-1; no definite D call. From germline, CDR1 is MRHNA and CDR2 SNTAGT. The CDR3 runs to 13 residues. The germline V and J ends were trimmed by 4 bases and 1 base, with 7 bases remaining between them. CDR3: CASSAKRNTEAFF. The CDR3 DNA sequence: TGTGCCAGCAGTGCTAAGAGGAACACTGAAGCTTTCTTT.

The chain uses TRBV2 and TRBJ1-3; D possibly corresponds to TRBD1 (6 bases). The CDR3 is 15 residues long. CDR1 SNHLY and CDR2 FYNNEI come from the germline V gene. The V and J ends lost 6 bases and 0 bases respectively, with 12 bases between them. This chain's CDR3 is CASRDTGSSGNTIYF. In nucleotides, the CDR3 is TGTGCCAGCAGGGATACAGGGAGCTCTGGAAACACCATATATTTT.

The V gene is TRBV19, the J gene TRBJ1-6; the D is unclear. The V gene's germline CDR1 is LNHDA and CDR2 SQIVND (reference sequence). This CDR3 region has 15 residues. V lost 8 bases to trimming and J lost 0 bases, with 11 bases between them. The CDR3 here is CASADLSSYNSPLHF. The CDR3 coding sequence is TGTGCCAGTGCCGACTTGAGCTCCTATAATTCACCCCTCCACTTT.

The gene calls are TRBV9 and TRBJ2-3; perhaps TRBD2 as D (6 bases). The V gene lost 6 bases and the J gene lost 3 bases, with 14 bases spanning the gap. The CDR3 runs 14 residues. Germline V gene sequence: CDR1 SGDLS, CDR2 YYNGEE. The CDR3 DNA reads TGTGCCAGCAATGGGAGGAGGAGGACAGATACGCAGTATTTT. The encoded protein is CASNGRRRTDTQYF.

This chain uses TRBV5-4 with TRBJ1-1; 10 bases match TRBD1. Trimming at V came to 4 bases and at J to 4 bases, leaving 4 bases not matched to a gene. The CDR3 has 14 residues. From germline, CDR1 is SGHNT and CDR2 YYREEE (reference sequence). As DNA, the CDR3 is TGTGCCAGCAGCCCAGACAGGGGGCGCACTGAAGCTTTCTTT. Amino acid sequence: CASSPDRGRTEAFF.

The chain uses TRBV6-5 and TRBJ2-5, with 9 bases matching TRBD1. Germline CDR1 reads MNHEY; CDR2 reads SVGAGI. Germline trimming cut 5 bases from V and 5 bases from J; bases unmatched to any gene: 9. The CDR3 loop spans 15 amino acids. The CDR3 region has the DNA TGTGCCAGCAGTATAGGGACAGGGAATTGGGAGACCCAGTACTTC. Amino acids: CASSIGTGNWETQYF.

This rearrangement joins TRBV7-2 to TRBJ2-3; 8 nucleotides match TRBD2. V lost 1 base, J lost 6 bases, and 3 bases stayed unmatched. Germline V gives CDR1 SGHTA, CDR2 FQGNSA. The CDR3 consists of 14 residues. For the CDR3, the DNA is TGTGCCAGCAGCTTAGGCGGGGGGCTGGATACGCAGTATTTT. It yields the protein CASSLGGGLDTQYF.

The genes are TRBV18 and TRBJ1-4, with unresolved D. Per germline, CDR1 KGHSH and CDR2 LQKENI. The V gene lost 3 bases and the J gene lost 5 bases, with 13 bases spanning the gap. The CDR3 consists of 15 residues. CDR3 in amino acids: CASSPRGQNNEKLFF. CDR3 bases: TGTGCCAGCTCACCCAGAGGGCAGAACAATGAAAAACTGTTTTTT.

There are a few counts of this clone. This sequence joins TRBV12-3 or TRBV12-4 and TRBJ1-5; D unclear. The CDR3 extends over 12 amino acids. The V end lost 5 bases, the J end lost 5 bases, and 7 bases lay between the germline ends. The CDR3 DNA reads TGTGCCAGCAGTCATGGGCATCAGCCCCAGCATTTT. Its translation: CASSHGHQPQHF.

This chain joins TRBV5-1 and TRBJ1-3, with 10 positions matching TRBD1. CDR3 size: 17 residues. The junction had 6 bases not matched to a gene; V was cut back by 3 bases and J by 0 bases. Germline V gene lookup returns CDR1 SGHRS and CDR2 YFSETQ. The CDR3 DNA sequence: TGCGCCAGCAGCTCCGGGACAGGGGCCTTCTCTGGAAACACCATATATTTT. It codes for CASSSGTGAFSGNTIYF. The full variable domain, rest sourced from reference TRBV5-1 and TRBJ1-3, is KAGVTQTPRYLIKTRGQQVTLSCSPISGHRSVSWYQQTPGQGLQFLFEYFSETQRNKGNFPGRFSGRQFSNSRSEMNVSTLELGDSALYLCASSSGTGAFSGNTIYFGEGSWLTVV.

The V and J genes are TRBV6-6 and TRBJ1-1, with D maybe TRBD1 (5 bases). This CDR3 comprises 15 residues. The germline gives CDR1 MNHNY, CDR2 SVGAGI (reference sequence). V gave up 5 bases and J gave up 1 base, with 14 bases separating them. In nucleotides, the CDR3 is TGTGCCAGCAGTCCCCCGGGGCGGGGGAACACTGAAGCTTTCTTT. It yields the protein CASSPPGRGNTEAFF.

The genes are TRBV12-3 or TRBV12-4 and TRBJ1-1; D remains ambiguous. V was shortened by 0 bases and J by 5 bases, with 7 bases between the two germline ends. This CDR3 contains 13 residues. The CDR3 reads CASSLASGTEAFF. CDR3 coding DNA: TGTGCCAGCAGTTTAGCTTCGGGGACTGAAGCTTTCTTT.

The CDR3 loop reads CASSYPYRADNQPQHF. For the CDR3, the DNA is TGTGCCAGCAGTTACCCTTACAGGGCCGACAATCAGCCCCAGCATTTT. The chain carries TRBV6-5 and TRBJ1-5; possible D gene TRBD1, 6 bases. Trimming removed 2 bases at V and 3 bases at J, with 14 bases between. Germline CDR1 reads MNHEY; CDR2 reads SVGAGI. The length of the CDR3 is 16 residues.

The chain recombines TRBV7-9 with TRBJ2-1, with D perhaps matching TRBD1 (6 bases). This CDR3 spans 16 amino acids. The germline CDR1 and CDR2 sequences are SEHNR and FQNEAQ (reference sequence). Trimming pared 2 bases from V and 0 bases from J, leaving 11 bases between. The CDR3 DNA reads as TGTGCCAGCAGCTTAACAGGGCAGAGCTCCTACAATGAGCAGTTCTTC. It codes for CASSLTGQSSYNEQFF.

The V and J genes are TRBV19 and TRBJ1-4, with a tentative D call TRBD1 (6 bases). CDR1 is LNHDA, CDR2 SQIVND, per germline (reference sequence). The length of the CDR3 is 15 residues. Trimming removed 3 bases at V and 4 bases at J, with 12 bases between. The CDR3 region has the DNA TGTGCCAGTAGTATGTGGGGGCTCGGTAATGAAAAACTGTTTTTT. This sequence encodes CASSMWGLGNEKLFF. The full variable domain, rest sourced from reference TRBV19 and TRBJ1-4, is DGGITQSPKYLFRKEGQNVTLSCEQNLNHDAMYWYRQDPGQGLRLIYYSQIVNDFQKGDIAEGYSVSREKKESFPLTVTSAQKNPTAFYLCASSMWGLGNEKLFFGSGTQLSVL.

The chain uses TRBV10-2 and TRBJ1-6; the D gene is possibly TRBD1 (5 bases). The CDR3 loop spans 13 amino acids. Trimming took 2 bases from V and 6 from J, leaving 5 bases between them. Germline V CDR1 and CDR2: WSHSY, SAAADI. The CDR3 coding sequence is TGCGCCAGCAGTGAGCAGGGTAATTCACCCCTCCACTTT. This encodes CASSEQGNSPLHF.

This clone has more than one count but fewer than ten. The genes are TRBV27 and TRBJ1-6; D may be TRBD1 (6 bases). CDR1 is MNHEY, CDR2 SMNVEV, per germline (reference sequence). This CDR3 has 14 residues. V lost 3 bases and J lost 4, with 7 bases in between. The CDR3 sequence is CASSFGQYNSPLHF. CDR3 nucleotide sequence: TGTGCCAGCAGTTTCGGACAGTATAATTCACCCCTCCACTTT.

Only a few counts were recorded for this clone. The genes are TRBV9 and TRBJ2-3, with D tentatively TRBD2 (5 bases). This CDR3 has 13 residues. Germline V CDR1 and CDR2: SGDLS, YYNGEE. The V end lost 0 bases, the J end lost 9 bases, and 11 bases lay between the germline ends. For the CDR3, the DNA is TGTGCCAGCAGCGTAGATGGACTTAGCACGCAGTATTTT. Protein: CASSVDGLSTQYF.

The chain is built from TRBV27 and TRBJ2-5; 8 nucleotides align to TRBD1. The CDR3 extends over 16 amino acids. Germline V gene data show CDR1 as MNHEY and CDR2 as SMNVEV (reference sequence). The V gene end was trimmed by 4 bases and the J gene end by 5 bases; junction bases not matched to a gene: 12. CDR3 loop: CASSSTSGGGGETQYF. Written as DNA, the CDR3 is TGTGCCAGCAGTTCCACTTCAGGGGGCGGTGGGGAGACCCAGTACTTC.